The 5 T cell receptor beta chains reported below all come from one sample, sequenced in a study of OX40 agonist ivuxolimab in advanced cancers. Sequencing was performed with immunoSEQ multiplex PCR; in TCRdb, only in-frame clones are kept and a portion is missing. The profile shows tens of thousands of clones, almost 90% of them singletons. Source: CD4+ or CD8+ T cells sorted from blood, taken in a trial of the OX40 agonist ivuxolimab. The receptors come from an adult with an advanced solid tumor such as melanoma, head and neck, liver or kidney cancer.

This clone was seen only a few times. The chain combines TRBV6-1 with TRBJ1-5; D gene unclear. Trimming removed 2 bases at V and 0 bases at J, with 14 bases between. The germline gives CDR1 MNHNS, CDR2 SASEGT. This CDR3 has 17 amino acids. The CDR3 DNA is TGTGCCAGCAGTGAAAGGGCGTCAGCCTATAGCAATCAGCCCCAGCATTTT. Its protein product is CASSERASAYSNQPQHF.

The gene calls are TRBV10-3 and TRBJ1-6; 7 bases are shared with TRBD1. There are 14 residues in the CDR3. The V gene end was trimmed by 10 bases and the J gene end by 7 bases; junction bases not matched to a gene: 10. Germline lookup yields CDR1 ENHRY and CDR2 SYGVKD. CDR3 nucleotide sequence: TGTGCCACCTACGACAGGGTTGGCAATTCACCCCTCCACTTT. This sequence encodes CATYDRVGNSPLHF.

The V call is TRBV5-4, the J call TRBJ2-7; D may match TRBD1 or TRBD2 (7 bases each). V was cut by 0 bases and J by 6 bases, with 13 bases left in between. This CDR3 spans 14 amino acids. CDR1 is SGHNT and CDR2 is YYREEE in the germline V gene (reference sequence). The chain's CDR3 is CASSLGQGGVEQYF. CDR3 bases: TGTGCCAGCAGCTTGGGGCAGGGGGGGGTCGAGCAGTACTTC.

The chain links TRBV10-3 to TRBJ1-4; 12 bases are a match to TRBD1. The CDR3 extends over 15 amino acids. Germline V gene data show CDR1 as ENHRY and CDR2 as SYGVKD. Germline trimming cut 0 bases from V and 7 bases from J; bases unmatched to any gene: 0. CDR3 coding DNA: TGTGCCATCAGTGAGTCGGGACAGGGGGCTGAAAAACTGTTTTTT. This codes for CAISESGQGAEKLFF.

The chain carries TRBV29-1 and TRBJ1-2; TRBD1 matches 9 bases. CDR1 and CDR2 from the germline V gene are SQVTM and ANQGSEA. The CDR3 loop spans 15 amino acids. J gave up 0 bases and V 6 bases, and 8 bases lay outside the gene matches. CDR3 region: CSVTNRQGANYGYTF. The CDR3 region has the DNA TGCAGCGTCACCAATAGACAGGGGGCTAACTATGGCTACACCTTC.